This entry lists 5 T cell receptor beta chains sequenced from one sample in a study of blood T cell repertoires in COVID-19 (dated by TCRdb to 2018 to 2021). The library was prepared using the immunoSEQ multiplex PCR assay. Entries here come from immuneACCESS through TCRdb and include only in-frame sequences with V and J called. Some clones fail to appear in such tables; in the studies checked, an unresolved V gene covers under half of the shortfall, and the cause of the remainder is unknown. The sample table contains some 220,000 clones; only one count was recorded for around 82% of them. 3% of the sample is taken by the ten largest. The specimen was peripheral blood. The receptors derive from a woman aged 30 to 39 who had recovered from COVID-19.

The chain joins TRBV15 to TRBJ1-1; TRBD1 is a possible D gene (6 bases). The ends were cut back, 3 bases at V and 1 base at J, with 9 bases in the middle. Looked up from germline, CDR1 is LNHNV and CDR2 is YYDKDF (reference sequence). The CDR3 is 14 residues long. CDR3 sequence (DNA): TGTGCCACCAGCAGTCGGACAGCGAACACTGAAGCTTTCTTT. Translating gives CATSSRTANTEAFF. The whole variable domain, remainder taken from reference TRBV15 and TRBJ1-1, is DAMVIQNPRYQVTQFGKPVTLSCSQTLNHNVMYWYQQKSSQAPKLLFHYYDKDFNNEADTPDNFQSRRPNTSFCFLDIRSPGLGDTAMYLCATSSRTANTEAFFGQGTRLTVV.

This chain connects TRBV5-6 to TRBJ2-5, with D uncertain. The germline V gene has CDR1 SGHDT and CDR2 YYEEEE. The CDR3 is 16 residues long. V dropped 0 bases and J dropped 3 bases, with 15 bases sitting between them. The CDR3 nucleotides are TGTGCCAGCAGCTTGGGGCCAGCGTACTCGGAAGAGACCCAGTACTTC. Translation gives CASSLGPAYSEETQYF. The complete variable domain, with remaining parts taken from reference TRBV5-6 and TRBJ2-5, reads DAGVTQSPTHLIKTRGQQVTLRCSPKSGHDTVSWYQQALGQGPQFIFQYYEEEERQRGNFPDRFSGHQFPNYSSELNVNALLLGDSALYLCASSLGPAYSEETQYFGPGTRLLVL.

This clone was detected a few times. The CDR3 DNA sequence: TGTGCCAGCAGCCTAGTCCCGGGACAGGGGGCCCCACCTGAAGCTTTCTTT. Its protein is CASSLVPGQGAPPEAFF. This chain joins TRBV5-6 and TRBJ1-1; 12 nucleotides agree with TRBD1. Germline V CDR1 and CDR2: SGHDT, YYEEEE. With V trimmed by 4 bases and J by 6 bases, 13 bases remained unmatched. This CDR3 region has 17 residues.

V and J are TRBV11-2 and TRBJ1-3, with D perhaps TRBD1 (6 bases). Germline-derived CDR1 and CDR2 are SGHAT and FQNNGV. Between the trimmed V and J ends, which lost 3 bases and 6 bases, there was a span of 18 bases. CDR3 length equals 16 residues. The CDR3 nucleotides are TGTGCCAGCAGCTTTATGCCAGGACAGTTCACAAACACCATATATTTT. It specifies CASSFMPGQFTNTIYF.

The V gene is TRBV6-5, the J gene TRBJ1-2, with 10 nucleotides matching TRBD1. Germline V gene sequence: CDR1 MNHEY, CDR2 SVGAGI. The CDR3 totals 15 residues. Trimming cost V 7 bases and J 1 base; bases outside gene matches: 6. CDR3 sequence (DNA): TGTGCCAGCAAATCCGGGACAGGGGTTAACTATGGCTACACCTTC. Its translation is CASKSGTGVNYGYTF.